Listed below are T cell receptor beta chains from one sample, sequenced in a study of memory CD4+ T cells and cytomegalovirus serostatus. Sequencing used immunoSEQ multiplex PCR; TCRdb keeps in-frame clones, though not all of them. In the table there are under 65,000 clones, around 80% of which are singletons. Sequenced material: memory CD4+ T cells from blood. Every receptor here comes from an adult in good health and CMV-seronegative. Both conserved end residues are part of each CDR3. D genes are given only for firm matches. The listing skips clone size in some rows; elsewhere it reads once, few, many or a size class.

abundance: -
d_gene: -
v_gene: TRBV2
j_gene: TRBJ2-7
CDR3aa: CASRLQGPSYEQYF
CDR3nt: TGTGCCAGCAGGTTACAGGGACCCTCCTACGAGCAGTACTTC

abundance: -
d_gene: -
v_gene: TRBV15
j_gene: TRBJ2-1
CDR3aa: CATSRDVGVDEQFF
CDR3nt: TGTGCCACCAGCAGAGACGTAGGAGTTGATGAGCAGTTCTTC

abundance: -
d_gene: TRBD1
v_gene: TRBV6-5
j_gene: TRBJ2-5
CDR3aa: CASSYRDRGFQETQYF
CDR3nt: TGTGCCAGCAGTTACAGGGACAGGGGCTTCCAAGAGACCCAGTACTTC

abundance: -
d_gene: TRBD2
v_gene: TRBV30
j_gene: TRBJ2-1
CDR3aa: CAWSPSGSPNEQFF
CDR3nt: TGTGCCTGGAGTCCTAGCGGGAGTCCTAATGAGCAGTTCTTC

abundance: -
d_gene: -
v_gene: TRBV11-2
j_gene: TRBJ2-7
CDR3aa: CASSLEGLTYEQYF
CDR3nt: TGTGCCAGCAGCTTAGAAGGCCTAACCTACGAGCAGTACTTC

abundance: once
d_gene: -
v_gene: TRBV28
j_gene: TRBJ1-3
CDR3aa: CASSSPGPQGGNTIYF
CDR3nt: TGTGCCAGCAGTTCCCCCGGGCCTCAGGGCGGAAACACCATATATTTT

abundance: -
d_gene: -
v_gene: TRBV7-9
j_gene: TRBJ2-7
CDR3aa: CASSLAGGYEQYF
CDR3nt: TGTGCCAGCAGCTTAGCGGGAGGCTACGAGCAGTACTTC

abundance: -
d_gene: -
v_gene: TRBV11-2
j_gene: TRBJ2-7
CDR3aa: CASSLEERGEQYF
CDR3nt: TGTGCCAGCAGCTTAGAAGAGAGGGGCGAGCAGTACTTC

abundance: -
d_gene: -
v_gene: TRBV9
j_gene: TRBJ2-2
CDR3aa: CASSVATWGPKHGELFF
CDR3nt: TGTGCCAGCAGCGTAGCTACATGGGGCCCCAAACACGGGGAGCTGTTTTTT

abundance: -
d_gene: TRBD1
v_gene: TRBV9
j_gene: TRBJ2-3
CDR3aa: CASSVRTGPPDTQYF
CDR3nt: TGTGCCAGCAGCGTCAGGACAGGGCCTCCAGATACGCAGTATTTT

abundance: -
d_gene: TRBD2
v_gene: TRBV7-9
j_gene: TRBJ2-7
CDR3aa: CASSAGLAGGLYEQYF
CDR3nt: TGTGCCAGCAGCGCGGGACTAGCGGGAGGTCTCTACGAGCAGTACTTC

abundance: -
d_gene: -
v_gene: TRBV10-3
j_gene: TRBJ2-7
CDR3aa: CAISESQTRSYEQYF
CDR3nt: TGTGCCATCAGTGAGTCACAGACCCGGTCCTACGAGCAGTACTTC

abundance: -
d_gene: TRBD1
v_gene: TRBV28
j_gene: TRBJ2-7
CDR3aa: CASSPGTASYEQYF
CDR3nt: TGTGCCAGCAGTCCCGGGACAGCCTCCTACGAGCAGTACTTC

abundance: -
d_gene: TRBD2
v_gene: TRBV5-6
j_gene: TRBJ2-7
CDR3aa: CASSVPPGLAGVGLEQYF
CDR3nt: TGTGCCAGCAGCGTACCACCGGGACTAGCGGGAGTGGGGCTCGAGCAGTACTTC

abundance: once
d_gene: -
v_gene: TRBV7-8
j_gene: TRBJ2-7
CDR3aa: CASSTDKREQYF
CDR3nt: TGTGCCAGCAGCACGGACAAACGCGAGCAGTACTTC

abundance: -
d_gene: TRBD1
v_gene: TRBV30
j_gene: TRBJ1-5
CDR3aa: CAWSSQGDQPQHF
CDR3nt: TGTGCCTGGAGTTCACAGGGGGATCAGCCCCAGCATTTT

abundance: few
d_gene: -
v_gene: TRBV5-1
j_gene: TRBJ1-4
CDR3aa: CASSFGNGHTTNEKLFF
CDR3nt: TGCGCCAGCAGCTTTGGTAATGGACATACAACTAATGAAAAACTGTTTTTT

abundance: few
d_gene: -
v_gene: TRBV28
j_gene: TRBJ1-3
CDR3aa: CASYQGSGNTIYF
CDR3nt: TGTGCCAGCTACCAGGGATCTGGAAACACCATATATTTT

abundance: -
d_gene: -
v_gene: TRBV28
j_gene: TRBJ2-7
CDR3aa: CASSPLGARYEQYF
CDR3nt: TGTGCCAGCAGTCCCTTAGGGGCCCGTTACGAGCAGTACTTC

abundance: -
d_gene: -
v_gene: TRBV11-3
j_gene: TRBJ2-2
CDR3aa: CASSRDGYTGELFF
CDR3nt: TGTGCCAGCAGCAGGGACGGCTACACCGGGGAGCTGTTTTTT

abundance: -
d_gene: -
v_gene: TRBV29-1
j_gene: TRBJ2-3
CDR3aa: CSVERPADHLTDTQYF
CDR3nt: TGCAGCGTTGAACGTCCAGCCGATCACTTAACAGATACGCAGTATTTT

abundance: -
d_gene: TRBD1
v_gene: TRBV7-9
j_gene: TRBJ2-7
CDR3aa: CASSSGPGQGSYEQYF
CDR3nt: TGTGCCAGCAGCTCTGGACCGGGACAGGGATCCTACGAGCAGTACTTC

abundance: once
d_gene: -
v_gene: TRBV5-1
j_gene: TRBJ2-2
CDR3aa: CASSPGDRNTGELFF
CDR3nt: TGCGCCAGCAGCCCCGGCGACAGGAACACCGGGGAGCTGTTTTTT

abundance: few
d_gene: -
v_gene: TRBV2
j_gene: TRBJ2-5
CDR3aa: CASGGTRGPYF
CDR3nt: TGTGCCAGCGGCGGGACTCGGGGCCCGTACTTC

abundance: -
d_gene: -
v_gene: TRBV11-2
j_gene: TRBJ1-1
CDR3aa: CASSRTQNTEAFF
CDR3nt: TGTGCCAGCAGCCGGACGCAAAACACTGAAGCTTTCTTT

abundance: -
d_gene: -
v_gene: TRBV29-1
j_gene: TRBJ2-7
CDR3aa: CSVDPGLGRSEQYF
CDR3nt: TGCAGCGTTGATCCAGGGTTGGGGAGGTCCGAGCAGTACTTC

abundance: -
d_gene: TRBD2
v_gene: TRBV2
j_gene: TRBJ2-5
CDR3aa: CASSNQGGLGETQYF
CDR3nt: TGTGCCAGCAGCAACCAGGGAGGGCTCGGGGAGACCCAGTACTTC

abundance: -
d_gene: -
v_gene: TRBV6-4
j_gene: TRBJ2-3
CDR3aa: CASSEGDTQYF
CDR3nt: TGTGCCAGCAGTGAAGGGGATACGCAGTATTTT